Reported below is one T cell receptor (beta chain). As yet, its antigen is unknown. This specimen belongs to a study of T cell repertoires in cytomegalovirus infection. Points from the study as a whole: Identification of carriers of CMV plus the relevant HLA was achieved through cumulative public TCR beta family frequency.

This CDR3 region has 14 residues. The junction had 4 bases not matched to a gene; V was cut back by 1 base and J by 4 bases. The V gene's germline CDR1 is SGDLS and CDR2 YYNGEE. TCRdb redid the calling of the reads with MiXCR, one entry per CDR3 protein. The repertoire holds about 490,000 distinct CDR3 sequences, with around 10% as singletons. The source of this sequence is a human donor in good health (CMV status not recorded). Some clones in this sample may be carry-over from other donors' samples. The sequencing input was PBMCs. The chain has TRBV9 and TRBJ2-5, with 7 positions matching TRBD1. CDR3 in DNA: TGTGCCAGCAGCGTAAAGGGGGCGTCAGAGACCCAGTACTTC. It translates to CASSVKGASETQYF.